This T cell receptor (beta chain) came from a study of T cell responses to AZD1222 COVID-19 vaccine. TCRdb's table, derived via immunoSEQ multiplex PCR, lists solely in-frame clones and lacks some. The repertoire holds around 170,000 clones, with approximately 91% as singletons. J gave up 5 bases and V 0 bases, and 4 bases lay outside the gene matches. Per the germline V gene, CDR1 is SGDLS and CDR2 is YYNGEE. The CDR3 is 14 residues long. The receptor was derived from an adult in good health. The sample was peripheral blood, taken on day 0 of AZD1222 vaccination. The chain carries TRBV9 and TRBJ2-5; 7 bases fit TRBD1. The CDR3 region is CASSVGGGWETQYF. In DNA, the CDR3 is TGTGCCAGCAGCGTAGGAGGGGGCTGGGAGACCCAGTACTTC.